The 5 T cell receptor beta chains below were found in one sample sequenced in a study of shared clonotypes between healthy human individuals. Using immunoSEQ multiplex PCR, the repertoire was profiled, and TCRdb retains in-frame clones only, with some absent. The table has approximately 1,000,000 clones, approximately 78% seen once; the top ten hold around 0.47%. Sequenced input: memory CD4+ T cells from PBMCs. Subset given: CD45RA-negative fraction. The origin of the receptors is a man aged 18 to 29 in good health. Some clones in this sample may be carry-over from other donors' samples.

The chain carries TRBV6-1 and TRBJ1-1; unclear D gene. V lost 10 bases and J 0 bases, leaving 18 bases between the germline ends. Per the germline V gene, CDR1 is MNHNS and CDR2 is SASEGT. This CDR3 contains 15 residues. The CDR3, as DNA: TGTGCCACCATAAGGAGGTCTACTATGAACACTGAAGCTTTCTTT. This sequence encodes CATIRRSTMNTEAFF.

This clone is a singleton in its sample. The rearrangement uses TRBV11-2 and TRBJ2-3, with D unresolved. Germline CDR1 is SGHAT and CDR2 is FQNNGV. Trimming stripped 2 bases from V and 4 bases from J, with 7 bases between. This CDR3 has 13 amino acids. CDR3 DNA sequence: TGTGCCAGCAGCTTAAACGGACCAGATACGCAGTATTTT. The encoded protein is CASSLNGPDTQYF. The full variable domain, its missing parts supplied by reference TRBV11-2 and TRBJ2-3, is EAGVAQSPRYKIIEKRQSVAFWCNPISGHATLYWYQQILGQGPKLLIQFQNNGVVDDSQLPKDRFSAERLKGVDSTLKIQPAKLEDSAVYLCASSLNGPDTQYFGPGTRLTVL.

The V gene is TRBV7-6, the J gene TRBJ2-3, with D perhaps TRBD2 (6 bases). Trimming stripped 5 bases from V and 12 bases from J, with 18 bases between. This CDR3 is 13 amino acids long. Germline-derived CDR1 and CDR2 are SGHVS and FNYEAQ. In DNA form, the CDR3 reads TGTGCCAGCAGCCCCCGGGCCGGGGACTCACAGTATTTT. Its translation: CASSPRAGDSQYF.

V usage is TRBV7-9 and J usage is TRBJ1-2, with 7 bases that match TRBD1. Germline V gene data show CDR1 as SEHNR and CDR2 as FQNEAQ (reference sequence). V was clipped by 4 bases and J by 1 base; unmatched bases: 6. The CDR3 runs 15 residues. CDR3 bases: TGTGCCAGCAGCTCCCATACAGGGGTTAACTATGGCTACACCTTC. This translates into CASSSHTGVNYGYTF.

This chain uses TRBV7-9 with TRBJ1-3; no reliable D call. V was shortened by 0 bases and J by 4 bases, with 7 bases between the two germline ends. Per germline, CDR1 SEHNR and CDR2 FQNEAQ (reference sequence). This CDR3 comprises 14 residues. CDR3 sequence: CASSLAYGGNTIYF. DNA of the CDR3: TGTGCCAGCAGCTTAGCTTACGGGGGAAACACCATATATTTT.